These 25 T cell receptor beta chains came from one sample sequenced in a study of blood T cell repertoires in COVID-19. Only in-frame clones appear in the TCRdb table, and some are missing; sequencing was by immunoSEQ multiplex PCR. Here the sample spans 73,000 or so clones, about nine tenths being singletons. Material for sequencing was peripheral blood. Receptors were obtained from a human donor with active COVID-19. The donor label of this sample is uncertain.

The rearrangement links TRBV5-1 to TRBJ1-6; D is undetermined. Germline V lookup: CDR1 SGHRS, CDR2 YFSETQ. The CDR3 totals 14 residues. V was trimmed by 2 bases and J by 5 bases, leaving 8 bases between them. The CDR3 loop is CASSFGTDNSPLHF. Written as DNA, the CDR3 is TGCGCCAGCAGCTTCGGAACAGATAATTCACCCCTCCACTTT.

The chain employs TRBV6-5 and TRBJ2-1, with TRBD2 identical over 8 bases. The CDR3 consists of 15 residues. V lost 2 bases, J lost 0 bases, and 0 bases stayed unmatched. Per the germline V gene, CDR1 is MNHEY and CDR2 is SVGAGI. The DNA of the CDR3 is TGTGCCAGCAGTTACGGGACTAGCTCCTACAATGAGCAGTTCTTC. Its protein is CASSYGTSSYNEQFF.

The chain is built from TRBV27 and TRBJ2-3; 7 nucleotides agree with TRBD1. The CDR3 runs to 13 residues. Germline-derived CDR1 and CDR2 are MNHEY and SMNVEV (reference sequence). After removal of 3 bases from V and 5 bases from J, the junction contained 2 bases not matched to a gene. CDR3 nucleotides: TGTGCCAGCAGTTTTACAGGGGAAGATACGCAGTATTTT. Its translation: CASSFTGEDTQYF.

The rearrangement uses TRBV7-9 and TRBJ1-1; D is ambiguous. V was clipped by 2 bases and J by 3 bases, with 25 bases between them. The germline gives CDR1 SEHNR, CDR2 FQNEAQ (reference sequence). The CDR3 is 19 amino acids. As DNA, the CDR3 is TGTGCCAGCAGCTTATTTGTCTTTGCCCGGGCGGGATTGGACACTGAAGCTTTCTTT. Translated: CASSLFVFARAGLDTEAFF.

The chain couples TRBV30 to TRBJ1-3; D remains unclear. The CDR3 totals 14 residues. Germline lookup yields CDR1 GTSNPN and CDR2 SVGIG (reference sequence). Trimming removed 7 bases at V and 4 bases at J, with 17 bases between. As DNA, the CDR3 is TGTGCCTCAGGCACGATCGAGGGAGGAAACACCATATATTTT. Amino acid sequence: CASGTIEGGNTIYF. The entire variable domain, with the rest obtained from reference TRBV30 and TRBJ1-3, is as follows: SQTIHQWPATLVQPVGSPLSLECTVEGTSNPNLYWYRQAAGRGLQLLFYSVGIGQISSEVPQNLSASRPQDRQFILSSKKLLLSDSGFYLCASGTIEGGNTIYFGEGSWLTVV.

The rearrangement uses TRBV28 and TRBJ1-1, with D maybe TRBD1 (5 bases). The CDR3 consists of 14 residues. V was trimmed by 3 bases and J by 5 bases, leaving 13 bases between them. Germline CDR1 reads MDHEN; CDR2 reads SYDVKM. The DNA for the CDR3 is TGTGCCAGCAGTTTGGGGGGAAGTTGGACTGAAGCTTTCTTT. Amino acids: CASSLGGSWTEAFF.

This sequence joins TRBV10-3 and TRBJ2-7; a weak D match, TRBD2 (6 bases). In germline, CDR1 is ENHRY, CDR2 SYGVKD. This CDR3 has 15 residues. V was clipped by 6 bases and J by 5 bases, with 20 bases between them. This chain's CDR3 is CAIRNGDLIGHEQYF. For the CDR3, the DNA is TGTGCCATCAGAAATGGGGACTTAATAGGCCACGAGCAGTACTTC.

The chain is built from TRBV5-5 and TRBJ2-1; maybe TRBD2 (5 bases). V was trimmed by 0 bases and J by 2 bases, leaving 12 bases between them. The CDR3 consists of 16 residues. The germline CDR1 and CDR2 sequences are SGHKS and YYEKEE (reference sequence). Here the CDR3 DNA reads TGTGCCAGCAGCTTGGTGGCTCCGGGGACCTACAATGAGCAGTTCTTC. Translated, it gives CASSLVAPGTYNEQFF. Based on the CDR3 plus reference TRBV5-5 and TRBJ2-1, the full variable domain is DAGVTQSPTHLIKTRGQQVTLRCSPISGHKSVSWYQQVLGQGPQFIFQYYEKEERGRGNFPDRFSARQFPNYSSELNVNALLLGDSALYLCASSLVAPGTYNEQFFGPGTRLTVL.

V usage is TRBV4-2 and J usage is TRBJ1-3, with TRBD1 identical over 7 bases. V lost 4 bases to trimming and J lost 2 bases; unmatched junction nucleotides: 5. CDR3 length equals 15 residues. From germline, CDR1 is LGHNA and CDR2 YNFKEQ. CDR3 region: CASSPARGAGNTIYF. The CDR3 nucleotides read TGTGCCAGCAGCCCAGCCAGGGGGGCTGGAAACACCATATATTTT.

CDR3 DNA sequence: TGTGCCAGCAGCCCGGGAGTGGCCCGGCCGCAGTACTTC. It codes for CASSPGVARPQYF. The chain is built from TRBV5-5 and TRBJ2-7, with a weak D call TRBD2 (6 bases). This CDR3 has 13 residues. Trimming stripped 4 bases from V and 9 bases from J, with 17 bases between. In germline, CDR1 is SGHKS, CDR2 YYEKEE (reference sequence).

The chain is built from TRBV12-5 and TRBJ2-5; possibly TRBD1 for D (6 bases). The length of the CDR3 is 15 residues. Germline V lookup: CDR1 LGHNT, CDR2 FRNRAP. The V gene lost 7 bases and the J gene lost 1 base, with 16 bases spanning the gap. The CDR3: CASALGRGLQETQYF. The CDR3 bases are TGTGCTAGTGCCTTGGGCAGGGGTCTCCAAGAGACCCAGTACTTC.

The chain links TRBV7-2 to TRBJ2-3; the D gene is possibly TRBD1 (6 bases). V dropped 5 bases and J dropped 2 bases, with 14 bases sitting between them. Germline loops: CDR1 SGHTA, CDR2 FQGNSA. The CDR3 has 15 amino acids. CDR3 region: CASSIWTADTDTQYF. CDR3 sequence (DNA): TGTGCCAGCAGCATCTGGACAGCAGACACAGATACGCAGTATTTT.

This chain links TRBV3-1 (or the pseudogene TRBV3-2) with TRBJ2-5; 7 bases line up with TRBD2. Germline V lookup: CDR1 LGHDT, CDR2 YNNKEL (reference sequence). J lost 1 base, V lost 1 base, and 6 bases had no gene match. This CDR3 comprises 16 residues. This CDR3 is CASSQGSGTLQETQYF. In nucleotides, the CDR3 is TGTGCCAGCAGCCAAGGAAGCGGGACCCTCCAAGAGACCCAGTACTTC.

This chain joins TRBV5-1 and TRBJ2-7, with D maybe TRBD2 (6 bases). Germline loops: CDR1 SGHRS, CDR2 YFSETQ. The CDR3 loop spans 15 amino acids. The V gene lost 0 bases and the J gene lost 4 bases, with 14 bases spanning the gap. DNA for the CDR3: TGCGCCAGCAGCTTGGCCGTCGGGAGTCGATACGAGCAGTACTTC. Translating gives CASSLAVGSRYEQYF. Using reference TRBV5-1 and TRBJ2-7 for the parts outside the CDR3, the full variable domain is KAGVTQTPRYLIKTRGQQVTLSCSPISGHRSVSWYQQTPGQGLQFLFEYFSETQRNKGNFPGRFSGRQFSNSRSEMNVSTLELGDSALYLCASSLAVGSRYEQYFGPGTRLTVT.

The chain employs TRBV24-1 and TRBJ2-1; possibly TRBD2 for D (7 bases). The germline V gene has CDR1 KGHDR and CDR2 SFDVKD. Between the trimmed V and J ends, which lost 9 bases and 1 base, there was a span of 18 bases. The CDR3 totals 16 residues. The CDR3 protein is CATGGGGLRSYNEQFF. The DNA for the CDR3 is TGTGCCACCGGGGGAGGGGGGCTTAGGTCCTACAATGAGCAGTTCTTC.

The J gene is TRBJ2-7, the V gene TRBV5-4; 8 bases align to TRBD2. V lost 4 bases and J lost 7; bases outside the gene matches: 10. The CDR3 is 14 residues long. CDR1 and CDR2 (germline): SGHNT, YYREEE (reference sequence). DNA for the CDR3: TGTGCCAGCAGCAGCGGGACTAGAGCGGGGGAGCAGTACTTC. Translation gives CASSSGTRAGEQYF.

This chain links TRBV19 with TRBJ1-5, with D uncertain. Germline assignment: CDR1 LNHDA and CDR2 SQIVND (reference sequence). Trimming removed 5 bases at V and 10 bases at J, with 12 bases between. This CDR3 is built from 12 residues. CDR3 nucleotides: TGTGCCAGTAGTGGCTACGGAGATCCCCAGCATTTT. This codes for CASSGYGDPQHF.

The chain links TRBV4-2 to TRBJ1-2, with D perhaps TRBD1 (6 bases). Germline values: CDR1 LGHNA, CDR2 YNFKEQ. V was clipped by 3 bases and J by 4 bases, with 9 bases between them. The CDR3 runs 13 residues. The CDR3 sequence: CASSQGTTYGYTF. In DNA, the CDR3 is TGTGCCAGCAGCCAGGGGACAACCTATGGCTACACCTTC.

This clone occurred once. The gene calls are TRBV25-1 and TRBJ1-5; D possibly corresponds to TRBD1 (5 bases). The germline V and J ends were trimmed by 3 bases and 6 bases, with 12 bases remaining between them. The CDR3 has 14 residues. Germline V gene sequence: CDR1 MGHDK, CDR2 SYGVNS. CDR3 nucleotides: TGTGCCAGCAGTGACAGGGAGGCGGGTCAGCCCCAGCATTTT. Encoded protein: CASSDREAGQPQHF. The full variable domain, rest sourced from reference TRBV25-1 and TRBJ1-5, is EADIYQTPRYLVIGTGKKITLECSQTMGHDKMYWYQQDPGMELHLIHYSYGVNSTEKGDLSSESTVSRIRTEHFPLTLESARPSHTSQYLCASSDREAGQPQHFGDGTRLSIL.

The CDR3 sequence is CASSYRDREGYTF. The CDR3 DNA reads TGTGCCAGCAGTTACAGGGACAGGGAAGGCTACACCTTC. The V gene is TRBV6-5, the J gene TRBJ1-2, with 9 bases that match TRBD1. This CDR3 has 13 residues. Germline V gives CDR1 MNHEY, CDR2 SVGAGI. V gave up 2 bases and J gave up 8 bases; unmatched junction bases: 3.

This chain links TRBV6-2 or TRBV6-3 with TRBJ2-3; 8 bases align to TRBD2. The V and J ends lost 8 bases and 8 bases, in that order; junction bases with no gene match: 12. Germline CDR1 is MNHEY and CDR2 is SVGEGT. The CDR3 spans 14 residues. DNA for the CDR3: TGTGCCAGCGGCCAGCGGGAGTTTGGGCGTACGCAGTATTTT. This encodes CASGQREFGRTQYF.

This sequence joins TRBV7-9 and TRBJ2-7; TRBD2 aligns across 11 bases. V trimming: 0 bases; J trimming: 6 bases; junction bases outside the gene matches: 7. CDR1 is SEHNR, CDR2 FQNEAQ, per germline (reference sequence). This CDR3 region has 16 residues. CDR3 bases: TGTGCCAGCAGCTTAGCCCGGACTAGCGGGCGTCTCGAGCAGTACTTC. As protein: CASSLARTSGRLEQYF.

The chain links TRBV7-2 to TRBJ1-1; perhaps TRBD1 as D (6 bases). Trimming removed 4 bases at V and 4 bases at J, with 13 bases between. Germline values: CDR1 SGHTA, CDR2 FQGNSA. The CDR3 extends over 14 amino acids. The CDR3 sequence: CASSSPLGGTEAFF. The CDR3 region has the DNA TGTGCCAGCAGCTCCCCTTTAGGGGGCACTGAAGCTTTCTTT.

This chain joins TRBV27 and TRBJ1-4; D remains unclear. The CDR3 consists of 13 residues. The germline V gene encodes CDR1 MNHEY and CDR2 SMNVEV (reference sequence). Trimming took off 5 bases at V and 0 bases at J, with 4 bases between the two ends. The CDR3 nucleotides read TGTGCCAGCAGTGTCGCAACTAATGAAAAACTGTTTTTT. It encodes CASSVATNEKLFF.

V gene TRBV21-1 combines with J gene TRBJ1-1. TRBV21-1 is a documented pseudogene. The CDR3 has 14 amino acids. This CDR3 is CASSKGDSNTEAFF. In nucleotides, the CDR3 is TGTGCCAGCAGCAAGGGGGACTCTAACACTGAAGCTTTCTTT.